This T cell receptor (beta chain) came from a study of shared clonotypes between healthy human individuals. The wider study: Each donor had three CD4 naive, three CD4 memory, two CD8 naive and one CD8 memory plate.

Those who donated, Caucasian adults without exception, all lived in Nashville, Tennessee. Subsets obtained from CD4+ cells comprised CD45RA+ naive and CD45RA-negative memory cells. This table comes from immunoSEQ multiplex PCR, and its TCRdb copy is limited to in-frame clones, with some not included. The sample includes approximately 700,000 clones, about 80% of them seen just once. A note on this clone: Its antigen is not identified.

Notes on the study in general: When compared with the clonotypes that were shared by all four sorted-subset donors, the non-shared clonotypes turned out to have lower generation probabilities.

Trimming took off 4 bases at V and 6 bases at J, with 13 bases between the two ends. The germline V gene encodes CDR1 MNHEY and CDR2 SMNVEV (reference sequence). CDR3 length: 13 amino acids. The receptor's source is a woman aged 25 to 45 in good health. V is TRBV27 and J is TRBJ2-7; D possibly corresponds to TRBD1 (6 bases). The sample comprised memory CD4+ T cells sorted from blood. The sample's subset: CD45RA-negative fraction. CDR3 loop: CASSSNRVGEQYF. The CDR3 DNA reads as TGTGCCAGCAGTTCAAACAGGGTCGGCGAGCAGTACTTC.